A single sample is the source of the 21 T cell receptor beta chains below, sequenced in a study of regulatory T cells in long-lasting Graves disease. CDR3 regions were amplified by Arm-PCR using iRepertoire HTBI primers to build TCR beta libraries. In TCRdb, the multiplex PCR reads were re-called with MiXCR into one record per CDR3 protein. The repertoire includes about 620,000 distinct CDR3 sequences, roughly 16% of them detected once, and 15% to 20% sits in the top ten. Time point meaning: newly diagnosed GD, antithyroid drugs for less than 3 months. The TCR library was made from RNA that had been extracted from PBMCs in TRIzol. These data also formed part of another study, on T cells in Graves' hyperthyroidism and ophthalmopathy.

This specimen consisted of peripheral blood mononuclear cells (PBMCs), obtained at new diagnosis, from a patient treated with antithyroid drugs. The receptor source for this set is a woman aged 25 to 45 with Graves disease.

This clonotype was detected many times. The chain has TRBV19 and TRBJ2-7; 9 nucleotides align to TRBD1. The germline V gene has CDR1 LNHDA and CDR2 SQIVND (reference sequence). After removal of 5 bases from V and 5 bases from J, the junction contained 16 bases not matched to a gene. This CDR3 is built from 17 residues. CDR3 in amino acids: CASSLRSPGQGPHEQYF. The CDR3 region has the DNA TGTGCCAGTAGTCTTCGGAGCCCGGGACAGGGTCCCCACGAGCAGTACTTC.

This chain links TRBV24-1 with TRBJ2-2, with 7 bases aligning to TRBD1. CDR3 size: 17 residues. J lost 3 bases, V lost 4 bases, and 10 bases had no gene match. The V gene's germline CDR1 is KGHDR and CDR2 SFDVKD. CDR3 bases: TGTGCCACCAGTGACTACCAAATGACAGGGTACACCGGGGAGCTGTTTTTT. It translates to CATSDYQMTGYTGELFF.

With regard to this clonotype: A single base separates this from a much larger clone, so it may be a read error. This rearrangement joins TRBV29-1 to TRBJ2-4; D is tentatively TRBD1 or TRBD2 (5 bases each). CDR1 SQVTM and CDR2 ANQGSEA come from the germline V gene. The germline V and J ends were trimmed by 1 base and 4 bases, with 8 bases remaining between them. CDR3 length: 13 amino acids. This CDR3 is CSVEGGPKNIQYF. The CDR3 bases are TGCAGCGTTGAAGGGGGACCAAAAAACATTCAGTACTTC.

In this sample, this clonotype turned up many times. This chain joins TRBV9 and TRBJ2-3, with D possibly being TRBD1 or TRBD2 (5 bases each). CDR3 length: 15 amino acids. Looked up from germline, CDR1 is SGDLS and CDR2 is YYNGEE. Trimming stripped 0 bases from V and 10 bases from J, with 18 bases between. CDR3 loop: CASSVDPGTTRAQYF. The CDR3 coding sequence is TGTGCCAGCAGCGTAGACCCAGGGACGACCAGGGCGCAGTATTTT.

This clonotype was seen repeatedly, ten times or more. The V call is TRBV6-8, the J call TRBJ2-7, with 12 nucleotides matching TRBD2. J lost 4 bases, V lost 4 bases, and 11 bases had no gene match. Per the germline V gene, CDR1 is MNHGY and CDR2 is SAAAGT. This CDR3 contains 17 residues. The CDR3 DNA is TGTGCCAGCAGTTTTGCCCGACCGACTAGCGGGAGTTACGAGCAGTACTTC. This codes for CASSFARPTSGSYEQYF.

This clonotype was counted once. A much larger clone differs from this one at a single base, so this may be a read error. V and J are TRBV6-2 or TRBV6-3 and TRBJ1-5; D might be TRBD1 (5 bases). V lost 0 bases, J lost 9 bases, and 9 bases lay in between. The germline gives CDR1 MNHEY, CDR2 SVGEGT. This CDR3 contains 13 residues. The CDR3 DNA is TGTGCCAGCAGTTACTCTGAGACAGCGCCCCAGCATTTT. Protein sequence: CASSYSETAPQHF.

Of note for this clonotype: Being one base from a much bigger clone, this may be a read error. The final CDR3 position lacks the conserved phenylalanine or tryptophan, pointing to a likely read error. The chain recombines TRBV7-9 with TRBJ2-4; TRBD1 or TRBD2 may be the D gene (7 bases each). CDR1 is SEHNR, CDR2 FQNEAQ, per germline (reference sequence). This CDR3 is 17 amino acids long. Trimming took off 1 base at V and 2 bases at J, with 15 bases between the two ends. The CDR3 nucleotides read TGTGCCAGCAGCTTAGTCGGGCAGGGGGGGACCAAAAACATTCAGTACTCC. It specifies CASSLVGQGGTKNIQYS.

This clonotype turned up a few times. CDR3 nucleotide sequence: TGTGCCAGCAGACAGTACCATCTACAGGGTGCCCTCCACTTT. It translates to CASRQYHLQGALHF. The V gene is TRBV2, the J gene TRBJ1-6, with D possibly TRBD1 on 6 matching bases. V lost 6 bases and J 14 bases, leaving 20 bases between the germline ends. CDR3 length: 14 amino acids. Germline V CDR1 and CDR2: SNHLY, FYNNEI.

The table lists this clonotype with a few counts. The junction shows a germline mismatch at one end, possibly a read error. The chain links TRBV6-9 to TRBJ2-7; no clear D gene. The CDR3 has 12 amino acids. Per germline, CDR1 MNHGY and CDR2 SVAAGI. The CDR3 nucleotides read TGTGCCAGCAGTTATGCCGGGCGCGATCCAAACTTC. Its translation: CASSYAGRDPNF.

As to this clonotype: This may be a read error, as it is one base from a much larger clone. The V call is TRBV12-3 or TRBV12-4, the J call TRBJ2-1; 9 bases line up with TRBD2. CDR3 length: 15 residues. Trimming cost V 5 bases and J 0 bases; bases outside gene matches: 2. The CDR3 reads CASSRRGGSYNEQFF. The DNA of the CDR3 is TGTGCCAGCAGTCGGCGGGGGGGCTCCTACAATGAGCAGTTCTTC.

This clonotype was seen only a few times. This chain connects TRBV29-1 to TRBJ2-5; D is ambiguous. V was pared by 8 bases and J by 5 bases, with 18 bases between. Germline values: CDR1 SQVTM, CDR2 ANQGSEA. The CDR3 totals 13 residues. Here the CDR3 DNA reads TGCAGCACCCGACAAGAGTTCAGGGAGACCCAGTACTTC. Protein product: CSTRQEFRETQYF.

The V call is TRBV24-1, the J call TRBJ2-1, with TRBD1 matching over 7 bases. V lost 0 bases to trimming and J lost 1 base; unmatched junction nucleotides: 2. The CDR3 consists of 16 residues. Germline V CDR1 and CDR2: KGHDR, SFDVKD. The chain's CDR3 is CATSDLTGESYNEQFF. In DNA form, the CDR3 reads TGTGCCACCAGTGATTTGACAGGGGAATCCTACAATGAGCAGTTCTTC.

This clonotype was counted many times. The rearrangement uses TRBV28 and TRBJ1-2; possibly TRBD1 for D (6 bases). The length of the CDR3 is 16 residues. In germline, CDR1 is MDHEN, CDR2 SYDVKM. Trimming took 3 bases from V and 0 from J, leaving 14 bases between them. CDR3 DNA sequence: TGTGCCAGCAGTTTCCCCCGACAGGCCACTAACTATGGCTACACCTTC. Its translation is CASSFPRQATNYGYTF.

This clonotype appeared a few times. The CDR3 nucleotides are TGTGCCAGCAGTCCAGAGTACTCTGGGGCCAACGTCCTGACTTTC. Protein product: CASSPEYSGANVLTF. The gene calls are TRBV27 and TRBJ2-6; D unresolved. The V gene's germline CDR1 is MNHEY and CDR2 SMNVEV (reference sequence). This CDR3 is 15 amino acids long. V lost 5 bases to trimming and J lost 0 bases, with 8 bases between them. The whole variable domain, filled in from reference TRBV27 and TRBJ2-6, reads EAQVTQNPRYLITVTGKKLTVTCSQNMNHEYMSWYRQDPGLGLRQIYYSMNVEVTDKGDVPEGYKVSRKEKRNFPLILESPSPNQTSLYFCASSPEYSGANVLTFGAGSRLTVL.

At least ten counts were recorded for this clonotype. The chain employs TRBV2 and TRBJ1-1; 7 nucleotides align to TRBD1. Germline CDR1 SNHLY, CDR2 FYNNEI. The CDR3 has 17 residues. In DNA form, the CDR3 reads TGTGCGATTAAGCGGGACAGAAACCTTCTTATGAACACTGAAGCTTTCTTT. It codes for CAIKRDRNLLMNTEAFF.

In its sample, this clonotype was seen a few times. The rearrangement joins TRBV19 to TRBJ2-1; D may be TRBD2 (6 bases). In germline, CDR1 is LNHDA, CDR2 SQIVND (reference sequence). The V gene lost 2 bases and the J gene lost 12 bases, with 14 bases spanning the gap. The CDR3 is made up of 13 amino acids. This CDR3 reads CASSITGGQGQFF. CDR3 coding DNA: TGTGCCAGTAGTATAACCGGGGGTCAAGGGCAGTTCTTC.

J is TRBJ1-1 and V is TRBV19, with TRBD1 matching over 8 bases. With 6 bases clipped from V and 0 bases from J, the junction kept 6 bases outside the gene matches. Germline CDR1 reads LNHDA; CDR2 reads SQIVND (reference sequence). The CDR3 is made up of 15 amino acids. The CDR3 DNA reads as TGTGCCAGTAGAACTGGACAGGGCGTGAACACTGAAGCTTTCTTT. Its translation is CASRTGQGVNTEAFF.

This clonotype was picked up many times. The chain links TRBV20-1 to TRBJ2-7, with D hard to call. In germline, CDR1 is DFQATT, CDR2 SNEGSKA (reference sequence). Trimming shortened V by 0 bases and J by 1 base, and 10 bases separated the two germline ends. The CDR3 sequence is 14 residues long. The CDR3 DNA follows: TGCAGTGCTAGAGATGATGGCCCATCCTACGAGCAGTACTTC. It encodes CSARDDGPSYEQYF.

The sample holds many counts of this clonotype. The V gene is TRBV2, the J gene TRBJ1-5; D is undetermined. From germline, CDR1 is SNHLY and CDR2 FYNNEI. The CDR3 spans 15 residues. Trimming removed 3 bases at V and 3 bases at J, with 12 bases between. For the CDR3, the DNA is TGTGCCAGCAGTGATGGGCAGGTCCTCAATCAGCCCCAGCATTTT. This gives the protein CASSDGQVLNQPQHF.

J is TRBJ2-3 and V is TRBV20-1, with D possibly called TRBD1 or TRBD2 (5 bases each). The germline V and J ends were trimmed by 8 bases and 2 bases, with 14 bases remaining between them. Germline assignment: CDR1 DFQATT and CDR2 SNEGSKA (reference sequence). CDR3 length: 13 residues. The CDR3 bases are TGCAGTCCGTCGGGACCTCCCACAGATACGCAGTATTTT. Translation: CSPSGPPTDTQYF.

This clonotype came up many times. The CDR3 sequence is CASSGYRGRGVYEQYF. The CDR3 DNA is TGTGCCAGCAGTGGCTACAGGGGGCGAGGGGTTTACGAGCAGTACTTC. The rearrangement joins TRBV28 to TRBJ2-7; TRBD1 agrees at 9 bases. The V gene's germline CDR1 is MDHEN and CDR2 SYDVKM. Germline trimming cut 5 bases from V and 4 bases from J; bases unmatched to any gene: 12. This CDR3 has 16 residues.